Listed below are T cell receptor beta chains from one sample, sequenced in a study of cytotoxic CD8 clonotypes in ibrutinib-treated CLL. Here immunoSEQ multiplex PCR was the method, and the copy in TCRdb shows in-frame clones only, minus some. The sample holds tens of thousands of clones, 49% seen once. The sequenced sample was PBMCs, obtained before ibrutinib treatment. These receptors all come from a human donor with chronic lymphocytic leukemia. The CDR3 runs from the conserved cysteine through the conserved F or W. D genes are given only for firm matches.

j_call | d_call | v_call | cdr3_aa
TRBJ2-7 | . | TRBV7-9 | CASSLLGGVSSYEQYF
TRBJ1-2 | . | TRBV6-1 | CASSPTGPSYGYTF
TRBJ2-3 | . | TRBV7-9 | CASSPTEFTDTQYF
TRBJ1-1 | . | TRBV9 | CASVRIRERNTEAFF
TRBJ1-2 | . | TRBV9 | CASSPRGERRTYGYTF
TRBJ1-1 | TRBD1 | TRBV11-2 | CASSLAGQGGSTEAFF
TRBJ1-3 | . | TRBV11-2 | CASSITGGSASSGNTIYF
TRBJ2-3 | TRBD2 | TRBV9 | CASSPFVAMGAGGGGTQYF
TRBJ2-7 | . | TRBV7-8 | CASSFRTAYEQYF
TRBJ2-5 | . | TRBV11-3 | CASTFVGTQYF
TRBJ1-4 | . | TRBV18 | CASSLYSTGSGTTNEKLFF
TRBJ2-5 | . | TRBV7-3 | CASSPNQGLGETQYF
TRBJ2-7 | . | TRBV7-2 | CASSLDRIYEQYF
TRBJ1-4 | . | TRBV5-1 | CASSLGGSGTEKLFF
TRBJ2-7 | TRBD2 | TRBV27 | CASSLTGRGYYEQYF
TRBJ1-1 | . | TRBV27 | CARPGPMNTEAFF
TRBJ2-1 | . | TRBV10-1 | CASSRASTRSENEQFF
TRBJ2-5 | . | TRBV7-6 | CASSPSLVLETQYF
TRBJ2-3 | . | TRBV29-1 | CSVPTMAGHTDTQYF
TRBJ1-5 | . | TRBV6-5 | CASSYSATPGNQPQHF
TRBJ1-2 | . | TRBV7-3 | CASSQSSGYGYTF
TRBJ2-5 | . | TRBV19 | CASSIPKETQYF
TRBJ1-1 | . | TRBV29-1 | CSVDRGLNTEAFF
TRBJ1-5 | . | TRBV10-3 | CAISPDRHQPQHF
TRBJ1-4 | . | TRBV2 | CASSGGEGREKLFF
TRBJ1-5 | . | TRBV10-3 | CAISESVNNQPQHF
TRBJ1-1 | . | TRBV11-2 | CASSLSEGTEAFF
TRBJ2-7 | TRBD1 | TRBV9 | CASSAHRGLSSYEQYF
TRBJ2-7 | TRBD1 | TRBV27 | CASSLTGLGTYEQYF
TRBJ2-7 | TRBD1 | TRBV4-2 | CASGSFVTGAYEQYF
TRBJ1-4 | . | TRBV27 | CASSRQATTNEKLFF
TRBJ1-1 | . | TRBV29-1 | CSVFSTEAFF
TRBJ1-1 | TRBD1 | TRBV5-1 | CASSPIQGFNTEAFF
TRBJ2-5 | TRBD1 | TRBV7-9 | CASSLARQGRTDF
TRBJ2-7 | TRBD2 | TRBV27 | CASSLGRAYEQYF
TRBJ2-7 | TRBD1 | TRBV5-1 | CASSPRPGQGASRASYEQYF
TRBJ2-3 | TRBD2 | TRBV4-1 | CASSQVSGGYTDTQYF
TRBJ1-2 | . | TRBV30 | CAWSRFVVGADGYTF
TRBJ2-1 | . | TRBV5-1 | CASRIAGFEQFF
TRBJ2-1 | . | TRBV7-2 | CASSSDGSSYNEQFF
TRBJ2-2 | . | TRBV19 | CASSISTNTGELFF
TRBJ2-2 | . | TRBV9 | CASSVYGGQNTGELFF
TRBJ2-3 | . | TRBV5-1 | CASSLVGNTDTQYF
TRBJ1-6 | . | TRBV6-5 | CASSYSSQGTSPLHF
TRBJ2-7 | . | TRBV10-3 | CAISETEAYEQYF
TRBJ1-1 | . | TRBV6-5 | CASRNTRNTEAFF
TRBJ2-2 | TRBD1 | TRBV30 | CAWSVERGLAGELFF
TRBJ1-2 | . | TRBV7-2 | CASSLVFRQDYGYTF
TRBJ2-3 | TRBD2 | TRBV7-3 | CASSPTGSGGTDTQYF
TRBJ2-5 | . | TRBV6-5 | CASSSSTSGGRQYF
TRBJ2-2 | . | TRBV5-4 | CASSFMGLIAGELFF
TRBJ1-1 | TRBD1 | TRBV9 | CASSVAGTANTEAFF
TRBJ2-7 | . | TRBV14 | CASSQDMETRAYEQYF